This T cell receptor (beta chain) was obtained from a study of T cell repertoires in aging, cancer and after chemotherapy (dated 2019 in TCRdb). About the study as a whole: Donors were distributed across six age groups ranging from 30 or younger to 70 or older, with at least three individuals included per group. Control TCR repertoires from healthy donors were recorded over several months to years, and clear clonal overlap was observed across re-sampling. In total, the full dataset held several million TCR reads. Peripheral blood TCR beta repertoires from healthy donors and cancer patients were profiled to examine immunoaging and T cell reconstitution after chemotherapy. Alongside 95 healthy donors serving as a reference group, the cohort included roughly 220 cancer patients, of whom around 91 had hematological cancers and 110 to 140 had solid cancers.

Instead of sorted cells or RNA, genomic DNA extracted from peripheral blood served as the source for amplifying TCR beta rearrangements. Overall study results and their limits: Untreated patients with hematological or solid cancers showed significantly lower blood TCR diversity and higher clonality than age-matched healthy donors. According to the authors, the repertoire data do not allow conclusions to be drawn about immunological memory after chemotherapy. In healthy donors, the decline in TCR diversity with age was mainly due to loss of richness, whereas in cancer patients loss of evenness also played a role. In both cancer cohorts, median generation probability rose over the chemotherapy interval, which suggests that the repertoire was reconstituted through rebound thymic output.

Trimming takes 1 base from V and 7 bases from J, and the germline ends sit 16 bases apart. The germline V gene supplies CDR1 MGHRA and CDR2 YSYEKL. From the cysteine through the phenylalanine, the CDR3 covers 15 amino acids. CDR3 DNA only is kept here, 45 bases in frame from base 1. Using a mixed TRB-A/B primer pool, multiplex touch-down PCR amplified rearranged TRB sequences covering the V, D and J segments. Illumina adapters and sample indices were attached to the amplicons in two consecutive PCR reactions using Phusion HS II polymerase. Amplicons were gel-purified using the NucleoSpin Gel and PCR Clean-up kit and were subsequently checked with Qubit and an Agilent 2100 Bioanalyzer. Sequencing of the libraries was done on an Illumina MiSeq with paired-end, single-indexed 600-cycle runs. On the study's bioinformatics: TRB sequences were processed with MiXCR versions 2.12 and 3.0.5. Each unique CDR3 nucleotide sequence was counted as one clone, and only productive sequences with at least two reads were retained. The repertoire metrics were Shannon diversity, evenness, clonality (calculated as one minus evenness), and diversity profiles parameterized by alpha from 0 to 5. The IGoR algorithm was used to calculate generation probabilities of clones in the paired pre- and post-chemotherapy samples. TCRdb reworked the public reads: Q25 trimming with fastp, MiXCR clone assembly, productive beta chains retained. Entries are consolidated by CDR3 protein sequence, retaining the most common genes and DNA. The V and J calls reflect TCRdb's pipeline rather than the authors' work. The sample yields 9,900 or so distinct CDR3 sequences; approximately 26% were counted once. The ten biggest clones cover around 1.4% of the sample.

This clonotype was counted between two and nine times. Its binding antigen is unknown. Qualities for individual bases were not recorded, and no much larger clone is one base off. This sequence uses TRBV4-1 and TRBJ1-2, with an unclear D gene assignment. The sequencing sample was made of blood. This TCR was recovered from a human donor in good health. For the CDR3, the sequence is CASSQVGLSLSGYTF. The base sequence is TGCGCCAGCAGCCAAGTGGGCCTGTCTCTCTCTGGCTACACCTTC.